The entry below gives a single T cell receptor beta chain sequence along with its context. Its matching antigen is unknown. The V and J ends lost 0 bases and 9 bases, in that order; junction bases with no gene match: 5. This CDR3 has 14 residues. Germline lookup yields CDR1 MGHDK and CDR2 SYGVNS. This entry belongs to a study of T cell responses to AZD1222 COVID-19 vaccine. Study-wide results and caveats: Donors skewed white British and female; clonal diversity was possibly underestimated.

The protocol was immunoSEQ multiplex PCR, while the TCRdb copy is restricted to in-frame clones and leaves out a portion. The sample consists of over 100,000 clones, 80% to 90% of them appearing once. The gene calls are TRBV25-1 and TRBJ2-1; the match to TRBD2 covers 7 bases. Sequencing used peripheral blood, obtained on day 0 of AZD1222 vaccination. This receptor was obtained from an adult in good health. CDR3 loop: CASSEYGREAEQFF. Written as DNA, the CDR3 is TGTGCCAGCAGTGAATATGGCCGGGAGGCTGAGCAGTTCTTC.